One and the same sample provided the 2 T cell receptor beta chains below, sequenced in a study of cytomegalovirus exposure and HLA in healthy donors. With 60 Vbeta and 13 Jbeta primers, the PCR was carried out. The table came from immunoSEQ multiplex PCR; TCRdb's copy has only in-frame clones and leaves some out. This table holds around 140,000 clones, around three quarters found once. What was sequenced was PBMCs. The source of these receptors is a woman aged 18-29 years in good health and CMV-seropositive.

The gene calls are TRBV5-4 and TRBJ2-2; 8 nucleotides agree with TRBD1. The germline V gene has CDR1 SGHNT and CDR2 YYREEE (reference sequence). The CDR3 consists of 17 residues. The V gene end was trimmed by 4 bases and the J gene end by 1 base; junction bases not matched to a gene: 9. The CDR3 coding sequence is TGTGCCAGCAGCCCCGGGGGACAGGTCGTGAACACCGGGGAGCTGTTTTTT. It yields the protein CASSPGGQVVNTGELFF.

The gene calls are TRBV6-5 and TRBJ1-1, with 8 positions matching TRBD1. The CDR3 sequence is 15 residues long. Germline values: CDR1 MNHEY, CDR2 SVGAGI. V lost 4 bases and J lost 3; bases outside the gene matches: 7. The CDR3 DNA follows: TGTGCCAGCAGTTGGTCAGGGACAGGAGACACTGAAGCTTTCTTT. It is translated as CASSWSGTGDTEAFF.